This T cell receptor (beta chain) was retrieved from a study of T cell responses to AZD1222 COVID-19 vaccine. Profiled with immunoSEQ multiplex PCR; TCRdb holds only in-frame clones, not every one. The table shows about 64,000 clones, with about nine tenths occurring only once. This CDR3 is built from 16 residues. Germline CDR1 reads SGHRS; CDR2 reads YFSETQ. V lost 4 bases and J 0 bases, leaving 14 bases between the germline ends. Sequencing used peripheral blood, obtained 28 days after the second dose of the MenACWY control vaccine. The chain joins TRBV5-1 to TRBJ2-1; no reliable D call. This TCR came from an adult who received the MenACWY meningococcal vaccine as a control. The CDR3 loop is CASSLTMASSYNEQFF. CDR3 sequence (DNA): TGCGCCAGCAGCCTAACTATGGCTAGCTCCTACAATGAGCAGTTCTTC. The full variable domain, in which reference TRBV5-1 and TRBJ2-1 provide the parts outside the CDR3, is KAGVTQTPRYLIKTRGQQVTLSCSPISGHRSVSWYQQTPGQGLQFLFEYFSETQRNKGNFPGRFSGRQFSNSRSEMNVSTLELGDSALYLCASSLTMASSYNEQFFGPGTRLTVL.